This TCR beta chain emerged from a study of shared clonotypes between healthy human individuals. Whole-study results and caveats: Estimated clonotype richness was generally higher in naive than memory subsets. Non-shared clonotypes had lower generation probabilities than clonotypes shared by all four sorted-subset donors. Genetic and exposure-history diversity was limited by the small donor number.

The V end lost 3 bases, the J end lost 5 bases, and 13 bases lay between the germline ends. CDR1 and CDR2 (germline): SQVTM, ANQGSEA. CDR3 length: 13 residues. As concerns this clone: The antigen is unknown.

Sequencing was performed with immunoSEQ multiplex PCR; in TCRdb, only in-frame clones are kept and a portion is missing. This table holds some 1,600,000 clones, 98% found once. The sequenced sample was naive CD4+ T cells sorted from blood. The subset denotes: CD45RA+ positively selected. This receptor was identified in a man aged 25-45 years in good health. The chain has TRBV29-1 and TRBJ1-1, with D possibly matching TRBD1 (5 bases). The CDR3 DNA reads TGCAGCGTTGAGCAACAGGCTGGGACTGAAGCTTTCTTT. Its protein is CSVEQQAGTEAFF.